These T cell receptor beta chains were read from a single sample in a study of OX40 agonist ivuxolimab in advanced cancers. TCRdb keeps only in-frame clones here, not all; method: immunoSEQ multiplex PCR. The table records about 67,000 clones, approximately 85% of them present only once. The sample here was CD4+ or CD8+ T cells sorted from blood, taken in a trial of the OX40 agonist ivuxolimab. The receptors were gathered from an adult with an advanced solid tumor such as melanoma, head and neck, liver or kidney cancer. Both conserved end residues are trimmed from each CDR3.

V gene	J gene	CDR3 protein
TRBV5-5	TRBJ1-3	ASSLGDRAGNTIY
TRBV18	TRBJ2-7	ASSPGTASYEQY
TRBV14	TRBJ2-1	ASTFSGGSYNEQF
TRBV29-1	TRBJ1-2	SVDWQGKDYT
TRBV19	TRBJ1-1	ASSLGQRNTEAF
TRBV30	TRBJ1-2	AWSVRESGYGYT
TRBV5-6	TRBJ2-5	ASRARAAQETQY
TRBV9	TRBJ2-2	ASSPTGLAGRFTGELF
TRBV19	TRBJ2-3	ANKDAGDTDTQY
TRBV6-1	TRBJ2-3	ASSDRRDRAGDTQY
TRBV19	TRBJ2-1	ASSIVRGEQF
TRBV5-1	TRBJ2-3	ASSLADRGYTDTQY
TRBV4-2	TRBJ1-2	ASSQGPSSDYGYT
TRBV11-2	TRBJ1-2	ASSIGARGQGGYT
TRBV11-2	TRBJ2-7	ASSQGALNEQY
TRBV28	TRBJ2-7	ASSTPARSYEQY
TRBV28	TRBJ2-3	ASSLRPGTLLTDTQY
TRBV5-1	TRBJ1-1	ASSSSIGEAF
TRBV15	TRBJ1-1	ATSRGDMNTEAF
TRBV5-1	TRBJ1-1	ASSLARGATMNTEAF
TRBV28	TRBJ2-2	ASTPTAGQANTGELF
TRBV5-5	TRBJ1-2	ASSLGAGMSYGYT
TRBV5-1	TRBJ2-1	ASSLNPRGLAEHNEQF
TRBV23-1	TRBJ2-7	ASSQPPGVEQY
TRBV27	TRBJ2-1	ASSSPGGTPLGRLHNEQF
TRBV7-8	TRBJ2-7	ASSVDRGPDEQY
TRBV5-1	TRBJ1-1	ASSLDGFGDTEAF
TRBV29-1	TRBJ1-1	SVEGGGRSTATEAF
TRBV6-5	TRBJ2-1	ASSISGRAEYEQF
TRBV18	TRBJ2-7	ASSRGTQGNEQY
TRBV5-1	TRBJ2-5	ASSPQGVKEETQY
TRBV19	TRBJ1-1	ASLRENTEAF
TRBV19	TRBJ1-5	ASSLSRDTIAQH
TRBV7-9	TRBJ1-1	ASSRSPIAGASTEAF
TRBV10-3	TRBJ2-5	AISESGKSETQY
TRBV19	TRBJ1-2	ASSGRFGANYGYT
TRBV28	TRBJ1-1	ASSLPGQGEAF
TRBV4-2	TRBJ2-5	ASSLAEGTQETQY
TRBV7-9	TRBJ2-3	ASSRDGSTDTQY
TRBV18	TRBJ2-5	ASSPPQGGSQETQY
TRBV7-2	TRBJ1-2	ASSSGQGANGYT
TRBV28	TRBJ1-4	ASSDRGEKLF
TRBV19	TRBJ2-7	ASSIDGTGSSYEQY
TRBV5-1	TRBJ2-3	ASSAGLAGLTDTQY
TRBV28	TRBJ1-5	ASSLSQGFFGYNQPQH
TRBV28	TRBJ2-1	ASSLKRDEQF
TRBV9	TRBJ1-4	ASSRDRGREEKLF
TRBV9	TRBJ2-1	ASSVGDSGTFDEQF
TRBV2	TRBJ1-1	ASRDLGEGNTEAF
TRBV5-5	TRBJ1-3	ASSSGPGDSSGNTIY
TRBV27	TRBJ1-5	ASSFDIGGPQH
TRBV19	TRBJ1-4	ASTLPTAGEGEKLF